This T cell receptor beta chain comes out of a study of blood T cell repertoires in COVID-19. The repertoire was sequenced with immunoSEQ multiplex PCR; TCRdb's copy has only in-frame clones and lacks some. The sample yields about 160,000 clones, 80% to 90% seen once. The length of the CDR3 is 15 residues. V was clipped by 4 bases and J by 1 base, with 14 bases between them. Germline assignment: CDR1 SGHRS and CDR2 YFSETQ. The sample taken for sequencing was peripheral blood. The chain employs TRBV5-1 and TRBJ1-1; D may be TRBD1 (6 bases). The sequence came from a man between 35 and 55 years old with acute or convalescent COVID-19. CDR3 bases: TGCGCCAGCAGCCCGGGACACAATACGAACACTGAAGCTTTCTTT. This gives the protein CASSPGHNTNTEAFF.